This TCR beta chain was recorded in a study of OX40 agonist ivuxolimab in advanced cancers. Study information: While on treatment, patients had intravenous ivuxolimab at 0.01 to 10 mg/kg every 2 weeks. The group had a mean age of around 60 years, ranged from about 23 to 85, and was 75% to 85% male.

Comment on this clone: The antigen remains undetermined.

Notes on the study in general: Circulating CD4+ and CD8+ T cells showed clonal expansion by week 6 at 0.1 to 3.0 mg/kg. Relatively little clonal expansion, among the lowest observed, appeared in partial responders at 0.1-3.0 mg/kg.

The CDR3 has 16 residues. Per the germline V gene, CDR1 is SGHRS and CDR2 is YFSETQ. The J segment lost 7 bases and the V segment lost 0 bases, leaving 6 bases of the junction unmatched. The method was immunoSEQ multiplex PCR; TCRdb's version includes in-frame clones alone and lacks a portion of them. The sample carries over 95,000 clones, 80% to 90% recorded once. The sequenced sample was CD4+ or CD8+ T cells sorted from blood, obtained in a trial of the OX40 agonist ivuxolimab. The clonotype comes from an adult with an advanced solid tumor such as melanoma, head and neck, liver or kidney cancer. The chain employs TRBV5-1 and TRBJ2-1, with 11 bases lining up with TRBD1. CDR3 protein: CASSLAGTGGGNEQFF. The CDR3 DNA follows: TGCGCCAGCAGCTTGGCCGGGACAGGGGGTGGGAATGAGCAGTTCTTC.